The 31 T cell receptor beta chains given below trace back to one sample, sequenced in a study of T cell changes during pregnancy in multiple sclerosis. Generated by immunoSEQ multiplex PCR, the TCRdb table keeps only in-frame clones and is missing some. Among tens of thousands of clones listed, about 85% were seen once. The sample in question was CD4+ T cells from peripheral blood mononuclear cells, obtained after pregnancy. Receptors were obtained from a female donor with multiple sclerosis, enrolled in a pregnancy study.

The chain uses TRBV29-1 and TRBJ2-1; perhaps TRBD2 as D (7 bases). The CDR3 is 13 amino acids. CDR1 is SQVTM and CDR2 is ANQGSEA in the germline V gene. V was pared by 4 bases and J by 5 bases, with 12 bases between. CDR3 bases: TGCAGCGTTGGACTAGGGGGGGACAATGAGCAGTTCTTC. As protein: CSVGLGGDNEQFF.

The chain joins TRBV7-2 to TRBJ2-1; maybe TRBD2 (6 bases). Trimming pared 4 bases from V and 5 bases from J, leaving 12 bases between. CDR3 length equals 14 residues. CDR1 SGHTA and CDR2 FQGNSA come from the germline V gene. CDR3 protein: CASSYRGGNNEQFF. For the CDR3, the DNA is TGTGCCAGCAGCTATCGAGGCGGGAACAATGAGCAGTTCTTC.

The rearrangement uses TRBV4-3 and TRBJ2-2; D remains ambiguous. The germline V gene has CDR1 LGHNA and CDR2 YSLEER. The V end was cut by 0 bases, the J end by 1 base, with 9 bases between. The CDR3 is 16 amino acids. The CDR3 is CASSQDRRRNTGELFF. For the CDR3, the DNA is TGCGCCAGCAGCCAAGATAGGCGGAGGAACACCGGGGAGCTGTTTTTT.

The chain links TRBV2 to TRBJ1-5, with 7 bases matching TRBD1. V was clipped by 5 bases and J by 6 bases; unmatched bases: 10. CDR1 and CDR2 from the germline V gene are SNHLY and FYNNEI. The CDR3 totals 15 residues. The CDR3 loop is CASSRLPTGFQPQHF. The CDR3 DNA reads TGTGCCAGCAGTCGGCTACCGACAGGGTTTCAGCCCCAGCATTTT. The variable domain in full, completed from reference TRBV2 and TRBJ1-5, reads EPEVTQTPSHQVTQMGQEVILRCVPISNHLYFYWYRQILGQKVEFLVSFYNNEISEKSEIFDDQFSVERPDGSNFTLKIRSTKLEDSAMYFCASSRLPTGFQPQHFGDGTRLSIL.

The genes are TRBV4-1 and TRBJ1-1; maybe TRBD1 (5 bases). The CDR3 has 16 residues. Looked up from germline, CDR1 is MGHRA and CDR2 is YSYEKL. V dropped 0 bases and J dropped 0 bases, with 11 bases sitting between them. This CDR3 is CASSQDPGFLNTEAFF. The CDR3 nucleotides read TGCGCCAGCAGCCAAGACCCAGGGTTTTTGAACACTGAAGCTTTCTTT.

This clone came up a few times. The CDR3: CATQARGAQRNTEAFF. CDR3 coding DNA: TGTGCCACCCAGGCCAGGGGAGCTCAGAGGAACACTGAAGCTTTCTTT. The rearrangement joins TRBV19 to TRBJ1-1, with D perhaps matching TRBD1 (6 bases). This CDR3 comprises 16 residues. Germline lookup yields CDR1 LNHDA and CDR2 SQIVND (reference sequence). V was pared by 10 bases and J by 1 base, with 22 bases between.

The chain combines TRBV5-1 with TRBJ1-1; 9 bases match TRBD1. The germline V gene encodes CDR1 SGHRS and CDR2 YFSETQ. The CDR3 is 14 amino acids. Trimming at V came to 5 bases and at J to 10 bases, leaving 12 bases not matched to a gene. The CDR3 nucleotides are TGCGCCAGCAGTCTTGTGATACAGGGGGCCGGAGCTTTCTTT. Its protein is CASSLVIQGAGAFF.

The rearrangement uses TRBV5-1 and TRBJ1-6; D possibly corresponds to TRBD1 (5 bases). CDR1 is SGHRS, CDR2 YFSETQ, per germline. There are 16 residues in the CDR3. V lost 4 bases to trimming and J lost 2 bases, with 13 bases between them. The chain's CDR3 is CASSLEGVPYNSPLHF. The CDR3 DNA is TGCGCCAGCAGCCTCGAAGGGGTCCCCTATAATTCACCCCTCCACTTT.

The chain recombines TRBV5-4 with TRBJ1-6, with D maybe TRBD1 (5 bases). The length of the CDR3 is 14 residues. V lost 6 bases to trimming and J lost 7 bases, with 14 bases between them. The germline V gene has CDR1 SGHNT and CDR2 YYREEE (reference sequence). CDR3 loop: CASNSDGGNSPLHF. CDR3 DNA sequence: TGTGCCAGCAATTCGGATGGGGGGAATTCACCCCTCCACTTT.

V is TRBV28 and J is TRBJ2-7; the D gene is possibly TRBD1 (6 bases). V dropped 5 bases and J dropped 0 bases, with 14 bases sitting between them. Germline lookup yields CDR1 MDHEN and CDR2 SYDVKM. This CDR3 comprises 15 residues. In DNA form, the CDR3 reads TGTGCCAGCAGTCGGGACACCTCGAGCTCCTACGAGCAGTACTTC. As protein: CASSRDTSSSYEQYF.

A single count supports this clone. V gene TRBV5-1 combines with J gene TRBJ2-7; possibly TRBD2 for D (5 bases). V lost 4 bases and J 3 bases, leaving 26 bases between the germline ends. The germline V gene encodes CDR1 SGHRS and CDR2 YFSETQ. The CDR3 contains 18 residues. CDR3 bases: TGCGCCAGCAGCCCCCTCCGGGATACAATTTCAAATTTCTACGAGCAGTACTTC. It translates to CASSPLRDTISNFYEQYF.

The DNA of the CDR3 is TGCAGTGCTAGTCAGGGGTACGAGCAGTACTTC. This sequence encodes CSASQGYEQYF. V gene TRBV20-1 combines with J gene TRBJ2-7, with a tentative D call TRBD1 (6 bases). V lost 3 bases and J 4 bases, leaving 7 bases between the germline ends. CDR1 DFQATT and CDR2 SNEGSKA come from the germline V gene (reference sequence). The CDR3 is made up of 11 amino acids.

This sequence joins TRBV6-4 and TRBJ2-5, with TRBD2 matching 9 bases. The CDR3 consists of 13 residues. J gave up 7 bases and V 2 bases, and 2 bases lay outside the gene matches. The V gene's germline CDR1 is MRHNA and CDR2 SNTAGT. The CDR3 protein is CASSDEAGGTQYF. The CDR3 coding sequence is TGTGCCAGCAGTGACGAAGCGGGGGGGACCCAGTACTTC.

This chain uses TRBV4-3 with TRBJ2-7, with 9 bases aligning to TRBD1. This CDR3 region has 15 residues. The germline CDR1 and CDR2 sequences are LGHNA and YSLEER. The ends lost 3 bases at V and 4 bases at J; junction bases unmatched: 7. The chain's CDR3 is CASSQITGGGYEQYF. Here the CDR3 DNA reads TGCGCCAGCAGCCAGATAACAGGGGGCGGATACGAGCAGTACTTC.

This clone was recorded only once. V usage is TRBV7-2 and J usage is TRBJ1-1, with D unresolved. V was trimmed by 3 bases and J by 8 bases, leaving 16 bases between them. CDR3 length: 14 residues. CDR1 is SGHTA and CDR2 is FQGNSA in the germline V gene. CDR3 protein: CASSFQPRVSEAFF. In DNA form, the CDR3 reads TGTGCCAGCAGCTTCCAACCCCGGGTCTCCGAAGCTTTCTTT.

This clone was seen once. The chain recombines TRBV4-2 with TRBJ2-3; 8 bases map to TRBD1. Germline V gives CDR1 LGHNA, CDR2 YNFKEQ. The CDR3 sequence is 17 residues long. V gave up 1 base and J gave up 3 bases; unmatched junction bases: 9. CDR3 region: CASSQGYRGENTDTQYF. The CDR3 DNA is TGTGCCAGCAGCCAAGGGTACAGGGGGGAGAATACAGATACGCAGTATTTT.

The rearrangement links TRBV19 to TRBJ1-5, with 7 bases lining up with TRBD1. The CDR3 contains 13 residues. Unmatched junction bases numbered 3, after V lost 7 bases and J lost 3 bases. Germline-derived CDR1 and CDR2 are LNHDA and SQIVND (reference sequence). CDR3 sequence (DNA): TGTGCCAGTACTGACAGGGACAATCAGCCCCAGCATTTT. This gives the protein CASTDRDNQPQHF.

V gene TRBV19 combines with J gene TRBJ1-6, with TRBD1 matching 7 bases. The CDR3 covers 14 residues. The germline V gene encodes CDR1 LNHDA and CDR2 SQIVND (reference sequence). V was clipped by 5 bases and J by 4 bases; unmatched bases: 2. The CDR3 loop reads CASSPTGYNSPLHF. In DNA form, the CDR3 reads TGTGCCAGTAGTCCGACAGGGTATAATTCACCCCTCCACTTT.

The chain combines TRBV7-2 with TRBJ2-5, with 11 bases that match TRBD2. The germline V gene has CDR1 SGHTA and CDR2 FQGNSA. The CDR3 contains 17 residues. Unmatched junction bases numbered 4, after V lost 0 bases and J lost 1 base. CDR3 DNA sequence: TGTGCCAGCAGCTTAGCGCGTCTAGCGGGGGGCCAAGAGACCCAGTACTTC. Amino acid sequence: CASSLARLAGGQETQYF.

This clone was counted between two and nine times. For the CDR3, the DNA is TGCAGCGGGAACAGGGTGGCGGCTTTCTTT. This sequence encodes CSGNRVAAFF. J is TRBJ1-1 and V is TRBV29-1, with D maybe TRBD1 (6 bases). The germline V and J ends were trimmed by 7 bases and 11 bases, with 14 bases remaining between them. This CDR3 comprises 10 residues. Germline loops: CDR1 SQVTM, CDR2 ANQGSEA.

This rearrangement joins TRBV4-1 to TRBJ2-1; D perhaps matches TRBD1 (5 bases). Germline CDR1 MGHRA, CDR2 YSYEKL. Trimming took 1 base from V and 4 from J, leaving 14 bases between them. The CDR3 loop spans 16 amino acids. The CDR3 is CASSQVGARAYNEQFF. CDR3 DNA: TGCGCCAGCAGCCAAGTAGGGGCCAGGGCGTACAATGAGCAGTTCTTC.

The genes are TRBV5-1 and TRBJ2-3; TRBD1 might be the D (5 bases). This CDR3 spans 16 amino acids. The V end was cut by 0 bases, the J end by 4 bases, with 15 bases between. Germline V gene lookup returns CDR1 SGHRS and CDR2 YFSETQ. CDR3 amino acids: CASSLEGAARADTQYF. The DNA for the CDR3 is TGCGCCAGCAGCTTGGAAGGGGCAGCCCGGGCAGATACGCAGTATTTT.

This clone appeared a few times. The chain joins TRBV7-9 to TRBJ2-1, with 9 bases that match TRBD2. There are 16 residues in the CDR3. From germline, CDR1 is SEHNR and CDR2 FQNEAQ (reference sequence). Trimming at V came to 2 bases and at J to 3 bases, leaving 5 bases not matched to a gene. The CDR3 region has the DNA TGTGCCAGCAGCTTATGGCTAGCGGGGAGCTACAATGAGCAGTTCTTC. Translated: CASSLWLAGSYNEQFF.

V is TRBV5-1 and J is TRBJ1-3, with TRBD1 as a possible D gene (5 bases). The V gene's germline CDR1 is SGHRS and CDR2 YFSETQ. This CDR3 has 12 amino acids. V was pared by 8 bases and J by 10 bases, with 16 bases between. DNA of the CDR3: TGCGCCAGTCGGGGGGAGACTGGTACCATATATTTT. This translates into CASRGETGTIYF.

J is TRBJ2-1 and V is TRBV5-1; 7 nucleotides match TRBD2. Looked up from germline, CDR1 is SGHRS and CDR2 is YFSETQ. The CDR3 sequence is 16 residues long. With 3 bases clipped from V and 7 bases from J, the junction kept 13 bases outside the gene matches. This CDR3 is CASSWAPGLGENEQFF. The CDR3, as DNA: TGCGCCAGCAGCTGGGCCCCTGGACTAGGGGAGAATGAGCAGTTCTTC.

V is TRBV7-3 and J is TRBJ2-2; 10 bases map to TRBD2. CDR1 is SGHTA and CDR2 is FQGTGA in the germline V gene. V shed 5 bases, J shed 4 bases, and the junction held 7 bases outside the gene matches. CDR3 length: 16 residues. As DNA, the CDR3 is TGTGCCAGCAGCCATCTAGCGGGGGCCACCACCGGGGAGCTGTTTTTT. This translates into CASSHLAGATTGELFF.

The chain recombines TRBV5-1 with TRBJ1-2; unclear D gene. Germline V lookup: CDR1 SGHRS, CDR2 YFSETQ. The CDR3 extends over 15 amino acids. V was pared by 4 bases and J by 4 bases, with 17 bases between. The CDR3 DNA reads TGCGCCAGCAGCCCTACTGGGCTCAGAAGCTATGGCTACACCTTC. The encoded protein is CASSPTGLRSYGYTF.

The rearrangement uses TRBV27 and TRBJ1-5; 8 bases are a match to TRBD1. The V gene end was trimmed by 6 bases and the J gene end by 9 bases; junction bases not matched to a gene: 7. Germline V gene data show CDR1 as MNHEY and CDR2 as SMNVEV (reference sequence). The CDR3 loop spans 13 amino acids. CDR3 DNA sequence: TGTGCCAGCAGCTGGGACAGGTCGACGCCCCAGCATTTT. This translates into CASSWDRSTPQHF.

This rearrangement joins TRBV5-1 to TRBJ2-7; 8 bases match TRBD2. V was clipped by 4 bases and J by 6 bases; unmatched bases: 12. Germline assignment: CDR1 SGHRS and CDR2 YFSETQ. CDR3 length equals 15 residues. The CDR3 loop is CASSGSGGQALEQYF. CDR3 nucleotides: TGCGCCAGCAGCGGGAGCGGGGGCCAGGCTCTCGAGCAGTACTTC.

This rearrangement joins TRBV18 to TRBJ1-1; tentatively, D is TRBD1 (6 bases). The V end was cut by 4 bases, the J end by 0 bases, with 12 bases between. Looked up from germline, CDR1 is KGHSH and CDR2 is LQKENI. The CDR3 length is 15 residues. In DNA, the CDR3 is TGTGCCAGCTCACAAGTGACAGGAATGAACACTGAAGCTTTCTTT. Translating gives CASSQVTGMNTEAFF.

The table lists this clone with a count of one. The gene calls are TRBV19 and TRBJ1-2; the match to TRBD1 covers 7 bases. This CDR3 is built from 14 residues. Germline V lookup: CDR1 LNHDA, CDR2 SQIVND (reference sequence). J lost 7 bases, V lost 1 base, and 6 bases had no gene match. DNA of the CDR3: TGTGCCAGTAGTATAGCACACAGGGGTGGTGGCTACACCTTC. It codes for CASSIAHRGGGYTF.